These 5 T cell receptor beta chains came from one sample sequenced in a study of T cell responses to AZD1222 COVID-19 vaccine (dated by TCRdb to the early 2020s). The time point label for this specimen denotes: baseline before first vaccination. The method behind the library was the immunoSEQ multiplex PCR assay. Here the immuneACCESS table is served through TCRdb, limited to in-frame sequences with V and J called. Missing clones are a known gap in these copies; in checked studies unresolved V genes cover under half, and the rest lacks a known reason. This sample comprises roughly 180,000 clones, around nine tenths of them detected only once. The top ten clones comprise around 0.5% of the sample. The source material was peripheral blood, sampled on day 0 of AZD1222 vaccination. These receptors all come from an adult in good health.

The V call is TRBV10-1, the J call TRBJ1-6, with D possibly TRBD1 on 5 matching bases. V was cut by 7 bases and J by 7 bases, with 11 bases left in between. CDR1 is WNHNN and CDR2 is SYGVQD in the germline V gene (reference sequence). The CDR3 contains 13 residues. CDR3 region: CASKDEGNSPLHF. CDR3 DNA: TGCGCCAGCAAGGATGAGGGGAATTCACCCCTCCACTTT.

The V call is TRBV6-2 or TRBV6-3, the J call TRBJ1-2, with 9 positions matching TRBD1. The CDR3 is 16 amino acids. Germline-derived CDR1 and CDR2 are MNHEY and SVGEGT. V was pared by 7 bases and J by 7 bases, with 16 bases of the junction left unmatched. The CDR3 DNA sequence: TGTGCCAGCAACCCTGGGACAGGGCTTCTCTATGGTGGCTACACCTTC. This codes for CASNPGTGLLYGGYTF.

This clone appeared once. The rearrangement uses TRBV14 and TRBJ1-2; 7 bases map to TRBD1. Germline V gene sequence: CDR1 SGHDN, CDR2 FVKESK. The CDR3 runs 17 residues. The ends lost 0 bases at V and 1 base at J; junction bases unmatched: 8. The DNA of the CDR3 is TGTGCCAGCAGCCAAGATGGATCAGGGGGGTTTAACTATGGCTACACCTTC. It translates to CASSQDGSGGFNYGYTF.

The chain employs TRBV9 and TRBJ1-2, with D possibly being TRBD1 (6 bases). The CDR3 totals 14 residues. V dropped 3 bases and J dropped 12 bases, with 21 bases sitting between them. Germline V gene lookup returns CDR1 SGDLS and CDR2 YYNGEE. CDR3 DNA: TGTGCCAGCAGCGACCCCCAGGGGACGGCTCGCCACACCTTC. Translation gives CASSDPQGTARHTF.

The chain has TRBV24-1 and TRBJ2-1; D possibly matches TRBD1 or TRBD2 (5 bases each). Trimming removed 2 bases from V and 4 bases from J, with 8 bases in between. Germline CDR1 is KGHDR and CDR2 is SFDVKD. The CDR3 spans 14 residues. The CDR3, as DNA: TGTGCCACCAGTGATTATGGGGGATACAATGAGCAGTTCTTC. Residues: CATSDYGGYNEQFF.